The T cell receptor beta chain described here comes from a study of CD8 T cells in Susac syndrome. Looked up from germline, CDR1 is MDHEN and CDR2 is SYDVKM. The CDR3 runs 14 residues. V was clipped by 4 bases and J by 6 bases, with 13 bases between them. RNA totalling about 0.45 to 1 ug underwent reverse transcription with random hexamers. TCRdb reprocessed the immunoSEQ multiplex PCR reads via MiXCR and lists one record per CDR3 protein. The sample yields a few hundred thousand distinct CDR3 sequences, roughly 96% seen once. This TCR came from a human donor with multiple sclerosis. The V and J genes are TRBV28 and TRBJ2-1; D might be TRBD2 (5 bases). The sequenced sample consisted of CD4+ T cells from PBMCs. The CDR3 protein is CASSSRGARNEQFF. CDR3 DNA sequence: TGTGCCAGCAGTTCTCGGGGAGCCCGCAATGAGCAGTTCTTC.